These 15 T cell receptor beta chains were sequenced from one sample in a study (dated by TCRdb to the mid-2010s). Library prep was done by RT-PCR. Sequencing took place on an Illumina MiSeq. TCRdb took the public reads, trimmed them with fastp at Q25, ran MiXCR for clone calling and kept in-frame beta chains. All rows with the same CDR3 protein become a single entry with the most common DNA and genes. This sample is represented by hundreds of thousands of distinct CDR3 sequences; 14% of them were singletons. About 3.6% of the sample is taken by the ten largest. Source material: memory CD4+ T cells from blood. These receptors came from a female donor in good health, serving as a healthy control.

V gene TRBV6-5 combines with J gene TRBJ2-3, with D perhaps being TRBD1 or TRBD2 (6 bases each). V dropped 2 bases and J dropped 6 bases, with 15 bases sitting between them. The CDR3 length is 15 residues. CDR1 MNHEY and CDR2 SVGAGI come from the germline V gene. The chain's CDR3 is CASSYGRGGADTQYF. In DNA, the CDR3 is TGTGCCAGCAGTTACGGCAGGGGAGGCGCTGATACGCAGTATTTT.

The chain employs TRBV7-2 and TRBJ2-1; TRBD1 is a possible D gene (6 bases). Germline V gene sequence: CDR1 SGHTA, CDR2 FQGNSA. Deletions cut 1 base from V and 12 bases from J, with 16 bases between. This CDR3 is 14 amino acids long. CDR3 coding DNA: TGTGCCAGCAGCTTAGGGGGGCGAGGCGGTTTGCAGTTCTTC. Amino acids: CASSLGGRGGLQFF. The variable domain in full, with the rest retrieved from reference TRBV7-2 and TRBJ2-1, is GAGVSQSPSNKVTEKGKDVELRCDPISGHTALYWYRQSLGQGLEFLIYFQGNSAPDKSGLPSDRFSAERTGGSVSTLTIQRTQQEDSAVYLCASSLGGRGGLQFFGPGTRLTVL.

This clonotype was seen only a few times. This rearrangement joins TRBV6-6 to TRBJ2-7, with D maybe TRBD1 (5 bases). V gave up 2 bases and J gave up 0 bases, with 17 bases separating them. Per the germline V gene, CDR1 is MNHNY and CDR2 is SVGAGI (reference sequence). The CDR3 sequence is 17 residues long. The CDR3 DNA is TGTGCCAGCAGTTACCCCATGGACACTAAGAGCTCCTACGAGCAGTACTTC. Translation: CASSYPMDTKSSYEQYF.

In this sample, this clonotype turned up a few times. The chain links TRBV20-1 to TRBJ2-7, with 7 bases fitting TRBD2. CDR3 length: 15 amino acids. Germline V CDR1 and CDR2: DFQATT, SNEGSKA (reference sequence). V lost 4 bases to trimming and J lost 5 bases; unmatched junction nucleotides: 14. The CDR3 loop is CSAMATGLAADEQYF. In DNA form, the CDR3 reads TGCAGTGCTATGGCCACCGGGCTAGCGGCTGACGAGCAGTACTTC.

CDR3 nucleotides: TGTGCCACCAGACTGGGACAAACAAATGAAAAACTGTTTTTT. The encoded protein is CATRLGQTNEKLFF. This chain joins TRBV2 and TRBJ1-4; a possible D gene is TRBD1 (6 bases). Trimming stripped 10 bases from V and 5 bases from J, with 17 bases between. This CDR3 has 14 amino acids. The germline CDR1 and CDR2 sequences are SNHLY and FYNNEI.

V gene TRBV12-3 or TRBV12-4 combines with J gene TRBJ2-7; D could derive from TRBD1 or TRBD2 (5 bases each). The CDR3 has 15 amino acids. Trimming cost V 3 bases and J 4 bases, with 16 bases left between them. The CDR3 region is CASSFNEGSRYEQYF. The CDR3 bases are TGTGCCAGCAGTTTCAACGAGGGGTCTAGATACGAGCAGTACTTC.

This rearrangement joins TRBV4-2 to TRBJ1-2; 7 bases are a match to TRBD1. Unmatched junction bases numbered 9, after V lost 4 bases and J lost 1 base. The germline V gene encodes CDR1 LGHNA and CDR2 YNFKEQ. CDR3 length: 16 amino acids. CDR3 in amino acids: CASSPLGDRINYGYTF. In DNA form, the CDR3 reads TGTGCCAGCAGCCCCCTGGGGGACAGAATTAACTATGGCTACACCTTC.

The CDR3 DNA sequence: TGTGCCAGCAGTTCGCGCCTAGCGGGAGGGCCCTACAATGAGCAGTTCTTC. It is translated as CASSSRLAGGPYNEQFF. The rearrangement joins TRBV28 to TRBJ2-1; TRBD2 matches 12 bases. Germline trimming cut 4 bases from V and 2 bases from J; bases unmatched to any gene: 6. The CDR3 extends over 17 amino acids. Germline values: CDR1 MDHEN, CDR2 SYDVKM.

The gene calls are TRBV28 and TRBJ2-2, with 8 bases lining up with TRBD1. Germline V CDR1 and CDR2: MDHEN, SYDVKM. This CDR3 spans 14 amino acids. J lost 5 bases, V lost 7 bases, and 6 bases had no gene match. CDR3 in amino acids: CASTKYRGTGELFF. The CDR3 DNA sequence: TGTGCCAGCACCAAATACAGGGGGACCGGGGAGCTGTTTTTT.

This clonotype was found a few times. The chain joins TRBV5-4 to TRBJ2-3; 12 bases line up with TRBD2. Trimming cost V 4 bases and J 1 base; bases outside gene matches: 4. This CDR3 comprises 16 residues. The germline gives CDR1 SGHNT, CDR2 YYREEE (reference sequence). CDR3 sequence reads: CASSGRLAGGTDTQYF. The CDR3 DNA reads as TGTGCCAGCAGCGGTCGACTAGCGGGAGGCACAGATACGCAGTATTTT.

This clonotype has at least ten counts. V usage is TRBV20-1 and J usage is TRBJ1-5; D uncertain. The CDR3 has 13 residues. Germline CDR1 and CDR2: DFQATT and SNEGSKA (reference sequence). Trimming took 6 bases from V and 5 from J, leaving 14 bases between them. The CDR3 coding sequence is TGCAGTGCCCCCGGGCCCCTTTATCAGCCCCAGCATTTT. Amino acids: CSAPGPLYQPQHF.

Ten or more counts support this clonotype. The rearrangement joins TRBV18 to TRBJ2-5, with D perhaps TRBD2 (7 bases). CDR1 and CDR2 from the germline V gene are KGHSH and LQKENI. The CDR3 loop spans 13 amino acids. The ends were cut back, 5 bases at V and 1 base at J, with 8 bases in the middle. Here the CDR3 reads CASSAGAQETQYF. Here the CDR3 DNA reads TGTGCCAGCTCAGCGGGGGCCCAAGAGACCCAGTACTTC.

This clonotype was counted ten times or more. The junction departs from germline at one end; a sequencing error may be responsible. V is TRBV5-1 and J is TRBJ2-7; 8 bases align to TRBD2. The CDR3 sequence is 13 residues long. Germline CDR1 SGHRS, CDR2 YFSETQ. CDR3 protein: CASSLGGRNEQYF. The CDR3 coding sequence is TGTGCCAGCAGCTTAGGCGGGAGGAACGAGCAGTACTTC.

The CDR3 DNA reads TGCAGTGCTAAGGCCCCTAGCGTTCGAGGGGTCGATGAGCAGTTCTTC. This codes for CSAKAPSVRGVDEQFF. This chain uses TRBV20-1 with TRBJ2-1, with D perhaps TRBD2 (6 bases). This CDR3 is built from 16 residues. The V and J ends lost 4 bases and 8 bases respectively, with 24 bases between them. The V gene's germline CDR1 is DFQATT and CDR2 SNEGSKA (reference sequence).

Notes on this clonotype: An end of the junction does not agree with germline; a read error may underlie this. The CDR3 bases are TGTGCCAGCATGCCCGGGACAGGGGTCACCAGGGAGCTGTTTTTT. Its protein is CASMPGTGVTRELFF. The J gene is TRBJ2-2, the V gene TRBV6-6; the match to TRBD1 covers 10 bases. CDR1 is MNHNY and CDR2 is SVGAGI in the germline V gene (reference sequence). The CDR3 covers 15 residues.